These T cell receptor beta chains were read from a single sample in a study of identical twins. TCRdb reprocessed the 5' RACE reads via MiXCR and lists one record per CDR3 protein. The sample carries some 900,000 distinct CDR3 sequences, 12% recorded once. The data also belong to a second study, concerning yellow fever vaccine responses in identical twins.

The sequenced sample consisted of PBMCs. The receptors derive from a woman younger than 35 in good health. Both conserved end residues are part of each CDR3.

CDR3aa: CASSLGTVVWTQYF; j_gene: TRBJ2-5; v_gene: TRBV12-3/TRBV12-4
CDR3aa: CSAPHGGTDTQYF; j_gene: TRBJ2-3; v_gene: TRBV20-1
CDR3aa: CSARDPIRPEMREKLFF; j_gene: TRBJ1-4; v_gene: TRBV20-1
CDR3aa: CSVEPQGNTEAFF; j_gene: TRBJ1-1; v_gene: TRBV29-1
CDR3aa: CASSSAAHGELFF; j_gene: TRBJ2-2; v_gene: TRBV7-9
CDR3aa: CASSEAGVRYEQYF; j_gene: TRBJ2-7; v_gene: TRBV12-3/TRBV12-4
CDR3aa: CASSPNGPSGDGYTF; j_gene: TRBJ1-2; v_gene: TRBV18
CDR3aa: CASSPTTGRDTIYF; j_gene: TRBJ1-3; v_gene: TRBV4-1
CDR3aa: CASTMSGTVSSYEQYF; j_gene: TRBJ2-7; v_gene: TRBV27
CDR3aa: CASSQDPGGYGYTF; j_gene: TRBJ1-2; v_gene: TRBV4-1
CDR3aa: CSARLVVTDTQYF; j_gene: TRBJ2-3; v_gene: TRBV20-1
CDR3aa: CASSQAVSEQYF; j_gene: TRBJ2-7; v_gene: TRBV3-1
CDR3aa: CASSQADRVAEQFF; j_gene: TRBJ2-1; v_gene: TRBV3-1
CDR3aa: CASSVSPGQSSYNEQFF; j_gene: TRBJ2-1; v_gene: TRBV7-8
CDR3aa: CASKETSGDISTDTQYF; j_gene: TRBJ2-3; v_gene: TRBV6-1
CDR3aa: CASSLAGAGSPGELFF; j_gene: TRBJ2-2; v_gene: TRBV5-1
CDR3aa: CASGQGVNTEAFF; j_gene: TRBJ1-1; v_gene: TRBV10-3
CDR3aa: CASTWDRPYNEQFF; j_gene: TRBJ2-1; v_gene: TRBV5-1
CDR3aa: CASSLGTPGKVYGYTF; j_gene: TRBJ1-2; v_gene: TRBV5-1
CDR3aa: CASSLRLAGAGTGELFF; j_gene: TRBJ2-2; v_gene: TRBV12-3/TRBV12-4